The clone carrying this T cell receptor (beta chain) was seen only once. Trimming took off 6 bases at V and 0 bases at J, with 15 bases between the two ends. CDR1 and CDR2 (germline): LNHNV, YYDKDF (reference sequence). The CDR3 runs 17 residues. Data came from immunoSEQ multiplex PCR; TCRdb stores just in-frame clones and leaves some out. The data contain about 34,000 clones, approximately 95% of them singletons. This sample is drawn from a study of control samples from healthy donors and cancer patients. Specimen: PBMCs. The sequence came from a middle-aged man with colorectal cancer. The V call is TRBV15, the J call TRBJ2-6, with a weak D call TRBD2 (6 bases). The CDR3 sequence: CATRGGLMGSGANVLTF. In DNA, the CDR3 is TGTGCCACCAGAGGAGGGCTTATGGGCTCTGGGGCCAACGTCCTGACTTTC.